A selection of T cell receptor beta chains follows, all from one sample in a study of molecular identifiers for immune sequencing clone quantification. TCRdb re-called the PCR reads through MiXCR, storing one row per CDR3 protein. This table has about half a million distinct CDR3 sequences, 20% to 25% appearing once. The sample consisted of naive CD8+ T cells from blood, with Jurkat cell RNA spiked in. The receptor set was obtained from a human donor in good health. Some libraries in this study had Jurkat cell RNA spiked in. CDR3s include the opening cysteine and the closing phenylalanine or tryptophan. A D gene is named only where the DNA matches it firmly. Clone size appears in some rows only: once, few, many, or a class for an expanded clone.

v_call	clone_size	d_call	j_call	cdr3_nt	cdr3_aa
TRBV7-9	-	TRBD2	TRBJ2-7	TGTGCCAGCAGCCATTCGACTAGCGTCTACGAGCAGTACTTC	CASSHSTSVYEQYF
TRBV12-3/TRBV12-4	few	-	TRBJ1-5	TGTGCCAGCAGTCCGGGAGGTCACCATCAGCCCCAGCATTTT	CASSPGGHHQPQHF
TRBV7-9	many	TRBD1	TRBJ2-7	TGTGCCAGCAGCGCCACGGGACAGGGGCAGTACTTC	CASSATGQGQYF
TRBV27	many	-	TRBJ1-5	TGTGCCAGCAGTTTAAGCCCGTATCAGCCCCAGCATTTT	CASSLSPYQPQHF
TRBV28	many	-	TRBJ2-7	TGTGCCAGCAGAATGGCCGAGAGACCGGTCCCATACGAGCAGTACTTC	CASRMAERPVPYEQYF
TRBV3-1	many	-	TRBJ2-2	TGTGCCAGCAGCCAAGTTATGAGGAGCCGGAACACCGGGGAGCTGTTTTTT	CASSQVMRSRNTGELFF
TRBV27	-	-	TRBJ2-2	TGTGCCAGCAGTTCAACGACAGACCCCGGGGAGCTGTTTTTT	CASSSTTDPGELFF
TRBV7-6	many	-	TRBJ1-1	TGTGCCAGCAGCTTATCTCCGGCAGGCATGAACACTGAAGCTTTCTTT	CASSLSPAGMNTEAFF
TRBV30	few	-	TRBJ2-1	TGTGCCTGGAGTGTAATGGGGGGTACTGAGCAGTTCTTC	CAWSVMGGTEQFF
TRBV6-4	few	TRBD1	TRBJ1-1	TGTGCCAGCAGGGCCCAGGGGGCGCCGAACACTGAAGCTTTCTTT	CASRAQGAPNTEAFF
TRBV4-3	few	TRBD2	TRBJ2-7	TGCGCCAGCAGCCAAGATATAGCGGGGGGGCGTAAGGAGCAGTACTTC	CASSQDIAGGRKEQYF
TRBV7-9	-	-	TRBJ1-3	TGTGCCAGCAGCCCCGTGCCTGGAAACACCATATATTTT	CASSPVPGNTIYF
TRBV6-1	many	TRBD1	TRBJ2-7	TGTGCCAGCAGAACAGGGGTCTTGTACTACGAGCAGTACTTC	CASRTGVLYYEQYF
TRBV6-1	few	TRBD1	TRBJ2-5	TGTGCCAGCAGTTACAGGGGGCGAAAGCCTCAAGAGACCCAGTACTTC	CASSYRGRKPQETQYF
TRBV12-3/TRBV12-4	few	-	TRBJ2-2	TGTGCCAGCAGTCACCCCGTTGACACCTCGAACACCGGGGAGCTGTTTTTT	CASSHPVDTSNTGELFF
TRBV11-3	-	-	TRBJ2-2	TGTGCCAGCAGCTTTGAAGGGGACACCGGGGAGCTGTTTTTT	CASSFEGDTGELFF
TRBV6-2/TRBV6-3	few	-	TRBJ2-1	TGTGCCAGCAGTTACTCGAAAGCCCACAATGAGCAGTTCTTC	CASSYSKAHNEQFF
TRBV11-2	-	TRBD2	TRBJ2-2	TGTGCCAGCAGCTTAGTTGTGCGGGGGGGCCCCGGGGAGCTGTTTTTT	CASSLVVRGGPGELFF
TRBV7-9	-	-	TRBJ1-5	TGTGCCAGCACCGAACTTAGGTTCTCAAGTCAGCCCCAGCATTTT	CASTELRFSSQPQHF
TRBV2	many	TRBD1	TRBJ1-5	TGTGCCAGCAGTCCAGGACAGGGGTATCAGCCCCAGCATTTT	CASSPGQGYQPQHF
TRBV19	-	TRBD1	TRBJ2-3	TGTGCCAGTAGCTCCCCGGACAGGGGGATCAGAGATACGCAGTATTTT	CASSSPDRGIRDTQYF
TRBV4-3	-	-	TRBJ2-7	TGCGCCAGCAGCCAGGGCCGACAGGTAGCCTACGAGCAGTACTTC	CASSQGRQVAYEQYF
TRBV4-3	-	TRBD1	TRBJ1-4	TGCGCCAGCAGCCCATTCGACATTCGACAGGGGAGGGGTGCAACTAATGAAAAACCGTTTTTT	CASSPFDIRQGRGATNEKPFF
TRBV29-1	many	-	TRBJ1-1	TGCAGCGTTGACGGGGGTTACACTGAAGCTTTCTTT	CSVDGGYTEAFF
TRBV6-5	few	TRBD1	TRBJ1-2	TGTGCCAGCAGTCCGGGACAGGGGATTAGTGGCTACACCTTC	CASSPGQGISGYTF
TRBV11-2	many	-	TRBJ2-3	TGTGCCAGCAGCTTATCGGTGGGGGGCTTTGATACGCAGTATTTT	CASSLSVGGFDTQYF
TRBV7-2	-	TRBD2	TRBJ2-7	TGTGCCAGCAGCTTAGCGTGCGGGGGCTACGAGCAGTACTTC	CASSLACGGYEQYF
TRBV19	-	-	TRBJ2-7	TGTGCCAGTAGTGCGATGGACAGTCCCTACGAGCTGTACTTC	CASSAMDSPYELYF
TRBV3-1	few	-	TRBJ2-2	TGTGCCAGCAGCCTCCATCTTGACAGTGCGAACACCGGGGAGCTGTTTTTT	CASSLHLDSANTGELFF
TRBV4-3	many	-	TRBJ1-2	TGCGCCAGCAGCCAAGATGGGGCAGGTTACTATGGCTACACCTTC	CASSQDGAGYYGYTF
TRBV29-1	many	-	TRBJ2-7	TGCAGCGTTGAGGGGGCGCCGGACGAGCAGTACTTC	CSVEGAPDEQYF
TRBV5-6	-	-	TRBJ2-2	TGTGCCAGCAGCCTTTGGCAGGGTTCTAACACCGGGGAGCTGTTTTTT	CASSLWQGSNTGELFF
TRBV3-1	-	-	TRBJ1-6	TGTGCCAGCAGCCAAGATTTCGGGTCCCCCCTCCACTTT	CASSQDFGSPLHF
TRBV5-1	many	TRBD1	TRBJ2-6	TGCGCCAGCAGCCAGTACCCGACAGGGGACGGGGCCAACGTCCTGACTTTC	CASSQYPTGDGANVLTF
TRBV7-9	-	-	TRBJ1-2	TGTGCCAGCAGCTTATTCCCCACAGGAGTTAACTATGGCTACACCTTC	CASSLFPTGVNYGYTF
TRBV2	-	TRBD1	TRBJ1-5	TGTGCCAGCAGTGAGGGGACAGGGATTGGCAATCAGCCCCAGCATTTT	CASSEGTGIGNQPQHF
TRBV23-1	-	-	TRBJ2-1	TGCGCCAGCAGTCAAAGGGTCTATCGGAATGAGCAGTTCTTC	CASSQRVYRNEQFF
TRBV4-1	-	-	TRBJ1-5	TGCGCCAGCAGCCCTTTAGGGGTCACCAGGGGATTAAATCAGCCCCAGCATTTT	CASSPLGVTRGLNQPQHF
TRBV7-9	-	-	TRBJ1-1	TGTGCCAGCAGCTTAGGACCGGGGGACCCCGGGAACACTGAAGCTCTCTTT	CASSLGPGDPGNTEALF
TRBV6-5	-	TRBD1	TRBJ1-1	TGTGCCAGCAGCTTATTCGGACAGGGCGGGGACACTGAAGCTTTCTTT	CASSLFGQGGDTEAFF
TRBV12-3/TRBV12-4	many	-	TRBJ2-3	TGTGCCAGCAGTTTAGTCCAGCCGAGTGCTAGCACAGATACGCAGTATTTT	CASSLVQPSASTDTQYF
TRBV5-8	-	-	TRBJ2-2	TGTGCCAGCAGCTTCCTAGCAGGGTCCCCCGGGGAGCTGTTTTTT	CASSFLAGSPGELFF
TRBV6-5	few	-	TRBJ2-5	TGTGCCAGCAGTTACTCGAGCCCCCTCAGCAGGGGAGGTCAAGAGACCCAGTACTTC	CASSYSSPLSRGGQETQYF
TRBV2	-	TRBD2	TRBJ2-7	TGTGCCAGCAGTGAGCCCCGAGACGCCGGGACTAGCGAGCCTTACGAGCAGTACTTC	CASSEPRDAGTSEPYEQYF
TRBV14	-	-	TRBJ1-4	TGTGCCAGCAGCCAAGACGGGGGGGGGAATGAAAAACTGTTTTTT	CASSQDGGGNEKLFF
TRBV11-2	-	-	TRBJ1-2	TGTGCCAGCAGCCCCAGTCCGGGGGGAACTAACTATGGCTACACCTTC	CASSPSPGGTNYGYTF
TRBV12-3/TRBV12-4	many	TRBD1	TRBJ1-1	TGTGCCAGCAGTAGTTCGACAGGGGGCTACACTGAAGCTTTCTTT	CASSSSTGGYTEAFF
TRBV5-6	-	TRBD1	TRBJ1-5	TGTGCCAGCAGCTCACGGACAGGGCCGAGCAATCAGCCCCAGCATTTT	CASSSRTGPSNQPQHF
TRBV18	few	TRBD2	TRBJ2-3	TGTGCCAGCTCACCCTATCTTTTCCTGGCGGGGGAGGCGACTCCGACAGATACGCAGTATTTT	CASSPYLFLAGEATPTDTQYF
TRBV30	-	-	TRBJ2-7	TGTGCCTGGAGCCTCCTTTCAGCGGACGAGCAGTACTTC	CAWSLLSADEQYF
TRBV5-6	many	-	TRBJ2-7	TGTGCCAGCAGTTGGGACCGAAGCTCCTACGAGCAGTACTTC	CASSWDRSSYEQYF
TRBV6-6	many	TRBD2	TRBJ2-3	TGTGCCAGCAGTTACCTTCCCTCGGGGGGTCGGACAGATACGCAGTATTTT	CASSYLPSGGRTDTQYF
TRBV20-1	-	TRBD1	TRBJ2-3	TGCAGTGCTAGAGATCTTGGACAGGGAGTAACAGATACGCAGTATTTT	CSARDLGQGVTDTQYF
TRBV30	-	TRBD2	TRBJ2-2	TGTGCCTGGAGTCCGACTAGCTTTGGCGGGGAGCTGTTTTTT	CAWSPTSFGGELFF
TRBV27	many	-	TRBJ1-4	TGTGCCAGCAGTTTATTAGGGAGTAATGAAAAACTGTTTTTT	CASSLLGSNEKLFF
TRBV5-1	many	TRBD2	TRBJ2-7	TGCGCCAGCAGCTTTCGATCAGCGGGAGCCTACGAGCAGTACTTC	CASSFRSAGAYEQYF
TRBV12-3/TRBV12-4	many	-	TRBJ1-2	TGTGCCAGCAGGGACAGCCATGGGAAGGACTATGGCTACACCTTC	CASRDSHGKDYGYTF
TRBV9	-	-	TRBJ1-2	TGTGCCAGCAGCGTAGTAAGCTCCAACGCGCCGAATGGCTACACCTTC	CASSVVSSNAPNGYTF
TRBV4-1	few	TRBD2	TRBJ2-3	TGCGCCAGCAGCCAAAAGCGGAGTTATAGCGGGGAACATTATCTTTCGGATACGCAGTATTTT	CASSQKRSYSGEHYLSDTQYF
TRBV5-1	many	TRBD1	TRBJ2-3	TGCGCCAGCAGCCCCCTGACAGGGGGCGAGGTCACAGATACGCAGTATTTT	CASSPLTGGEVTDTQYF